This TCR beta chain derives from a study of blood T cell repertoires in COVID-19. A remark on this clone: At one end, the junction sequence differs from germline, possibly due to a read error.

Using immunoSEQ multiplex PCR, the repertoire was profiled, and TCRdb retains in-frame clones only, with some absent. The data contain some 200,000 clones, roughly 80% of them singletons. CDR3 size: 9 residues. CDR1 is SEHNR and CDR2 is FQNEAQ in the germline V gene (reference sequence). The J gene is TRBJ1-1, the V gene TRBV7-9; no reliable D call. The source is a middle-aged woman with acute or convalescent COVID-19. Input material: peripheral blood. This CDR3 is CASSPTQDF. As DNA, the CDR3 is TGTGCCAGCAGCCCCACGCAGGACTTT.